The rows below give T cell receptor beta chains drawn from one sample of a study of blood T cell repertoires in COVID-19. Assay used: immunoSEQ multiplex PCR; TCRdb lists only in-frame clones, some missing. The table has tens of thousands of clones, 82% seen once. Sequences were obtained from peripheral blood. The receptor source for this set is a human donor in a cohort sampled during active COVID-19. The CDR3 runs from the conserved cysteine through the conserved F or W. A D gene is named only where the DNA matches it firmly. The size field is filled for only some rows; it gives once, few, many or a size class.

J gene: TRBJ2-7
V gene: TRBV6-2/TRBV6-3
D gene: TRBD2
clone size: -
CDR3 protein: CASSFGGGYEQYF
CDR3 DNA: TGTGCCAGCAGTTTCGGGGGGGGCTACGAGCAGTACTTC

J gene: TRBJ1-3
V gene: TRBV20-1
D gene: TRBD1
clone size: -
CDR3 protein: CSASRDRAGDTIYF
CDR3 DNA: TGCAGTGCTAGTAGAGACAGGGCAGGGGACACCATATATTTT

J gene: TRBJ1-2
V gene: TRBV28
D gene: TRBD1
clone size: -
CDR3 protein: CASSRTGGGYTF
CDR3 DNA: TGTGCCAGCAGTAGGACAGGGGGCGGCTACACCTTC

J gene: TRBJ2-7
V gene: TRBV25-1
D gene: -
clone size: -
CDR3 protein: CASSELHEQYF
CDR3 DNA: TGTGCTAGCAGTGAACTCCACGAGCAGTACTTC

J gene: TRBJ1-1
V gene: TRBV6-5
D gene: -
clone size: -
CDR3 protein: CASSRREGDEAFF
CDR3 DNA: TGTGCCAGCAGCAGGAGGGAGGGGGACGAAGCTTTCTTT

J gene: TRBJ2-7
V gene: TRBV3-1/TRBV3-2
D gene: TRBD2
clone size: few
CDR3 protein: CASSQVAGAVGEQYF
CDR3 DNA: TGTGCCAGCAGCCAAGTAGCGGGAGCCGTCGGCGAGCAGTACTTC

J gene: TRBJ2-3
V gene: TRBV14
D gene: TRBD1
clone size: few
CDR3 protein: CASSPRSGGTDTQYF
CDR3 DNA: TGTGCCAGCAGCCCCCGGTCAGGGGGAACAGATACGCAGTATTTT

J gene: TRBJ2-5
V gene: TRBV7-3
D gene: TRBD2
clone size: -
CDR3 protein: CASSWTSGEQETQYF
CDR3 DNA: TGTGCCAGCAGTTGGACTAGCGGGGAACAAGAGACCCAGTACTTC

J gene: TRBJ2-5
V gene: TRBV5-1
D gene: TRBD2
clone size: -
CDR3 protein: CASSRDGRSEETQYF
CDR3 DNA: TGCGCCAGCAGTAGGGACGGGAGGTCGGAGGAGACCCAGTACTTC

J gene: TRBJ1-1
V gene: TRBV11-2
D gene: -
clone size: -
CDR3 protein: CASSLGRGVEAFF
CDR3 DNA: TGTGCCAGCAGCTTGGGGCGAGGTGTTGAAGCTTTCTTT

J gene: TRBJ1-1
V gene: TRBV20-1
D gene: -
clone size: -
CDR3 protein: CSASGGGLNTEAFF
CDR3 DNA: TGCAGTGCTAGTGGGGGCGGACTGAACACTGAAGCTTTCTTT

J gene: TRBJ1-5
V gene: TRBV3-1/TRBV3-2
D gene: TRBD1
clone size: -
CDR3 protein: CASSQTYQTGPGNQPQHF
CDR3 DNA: TGTGCCAGCAGCCAAACGTATCAGACAGGGCCCGGCAATCAGCCCCAGCATTTT

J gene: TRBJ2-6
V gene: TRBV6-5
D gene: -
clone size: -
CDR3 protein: CASSSGSGANVLTF
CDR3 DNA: TGTGCCAGCAGTTCGGGATCTGGGGCCAACGTCCTGACTTTC

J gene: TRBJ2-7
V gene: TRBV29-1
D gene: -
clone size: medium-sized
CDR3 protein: CSVGGYEQYF
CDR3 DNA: TGCAGCGTTGGCGGCTACGAGCAGTACTTC

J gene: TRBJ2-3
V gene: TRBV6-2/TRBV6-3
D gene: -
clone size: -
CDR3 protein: CASSGLYHTDTQYF
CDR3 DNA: TGTGCCAGCAGTGGGCTATACCACACAGATACGCAGTATTTT

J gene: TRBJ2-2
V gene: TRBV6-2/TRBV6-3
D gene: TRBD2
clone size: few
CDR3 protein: CASSYSGRATGELFF
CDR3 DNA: TGTGCCAGCAGTTACAGCGGGAGGGCCACCGGGGAGCTGTTTTTT

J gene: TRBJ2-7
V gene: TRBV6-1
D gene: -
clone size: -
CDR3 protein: CASSEEGGGPYEQYF
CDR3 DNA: TGTGCCAGCAGTGAAGAGGGGGGAGGGCCCTACGAGCAGTACTTC

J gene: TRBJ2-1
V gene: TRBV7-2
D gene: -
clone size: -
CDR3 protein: CASSLGGFVQFF
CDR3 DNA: TGTGCCAGCAGCTTAGGGGGCTTTGTGCAGTTCTTC

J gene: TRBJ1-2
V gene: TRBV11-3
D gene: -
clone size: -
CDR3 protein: CASSPKSRQSLTTF
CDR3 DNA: TGTGCCAGCAGCCCGAAAAGTCGACAGTCCCTTACCACCTTC

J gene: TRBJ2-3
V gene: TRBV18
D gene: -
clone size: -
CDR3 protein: CASSPKRQALEGAQYF
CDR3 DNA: TGTGCCAGCTCACCAAAGCGACAGGCCCTTGAAGGAGCGCAGTATTTT

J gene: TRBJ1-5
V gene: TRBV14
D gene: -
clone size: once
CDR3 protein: CASSPGGLQPQHF
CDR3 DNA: TGTGCCAGCAGCCCGGGGGGGCTGCAGCCCCAGCATTTT

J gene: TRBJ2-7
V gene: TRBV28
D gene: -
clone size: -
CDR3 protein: CASSLSGEQYF
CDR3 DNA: TGTGCCAGCAGTTTATCAGGCGAGCAGTACTTC

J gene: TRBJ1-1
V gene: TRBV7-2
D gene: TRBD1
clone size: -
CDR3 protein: CASSKGTGGSISTEAFF
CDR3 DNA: TGTGCCAGCAGCAAGGGGACAGGGGGGTCGATAAGCACTGAAGCTTTCTTT

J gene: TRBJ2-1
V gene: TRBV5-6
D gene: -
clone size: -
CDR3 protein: CASSPTETFYNEQFF
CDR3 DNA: TGTGCCAGCAGCCCAACAGAGACATTTTACAATGAGCAGTTCTTC

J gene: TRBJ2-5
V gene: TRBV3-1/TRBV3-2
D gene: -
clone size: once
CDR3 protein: CASSLRQGSWRETQYF
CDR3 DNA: TGTGCCAGCAGCCTCCGCCAGGGCTCGTGGCGAGAGACCCAGTACTTC

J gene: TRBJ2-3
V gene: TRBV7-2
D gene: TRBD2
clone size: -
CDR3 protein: CASSLATSGGADTQYF
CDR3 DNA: TGTGCCAGCAGCTTAGCTACTAGCGGGGGGGCAGATACGCAGTATTTT

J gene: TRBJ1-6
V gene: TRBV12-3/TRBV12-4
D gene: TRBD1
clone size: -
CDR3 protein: CASSTTGLSPLHF
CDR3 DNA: TGTGCCAGCAGTACGACAGGGCTCTCACCCCTCCACTTT

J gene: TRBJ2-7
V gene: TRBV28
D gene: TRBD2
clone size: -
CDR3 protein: CASSSPGTSSYEQYF
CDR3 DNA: TGTGCCAGCAGTTCACCGGGGACTAGCTCCTACGAGCAGTACTTC

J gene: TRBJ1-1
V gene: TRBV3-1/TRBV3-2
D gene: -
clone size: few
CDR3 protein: CASRGGTEAFF
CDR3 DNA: TGTGCCAGCAGGGGGGGCACTGAAGCTTTCTTT

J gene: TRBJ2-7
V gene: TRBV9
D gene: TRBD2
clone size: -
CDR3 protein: CASSAEREVPYEQYF
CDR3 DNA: TGTGCCAGCAGCGCCGAGCGGGAGGTACCCTACGAGCAGTACTTC

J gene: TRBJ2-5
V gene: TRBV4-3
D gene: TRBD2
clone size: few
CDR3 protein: CASSQERGGQETQYF
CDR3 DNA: TGCGCCAGCAGCCAAGAGCGGGGGGGCCAAGAGACCCAGTACTTC

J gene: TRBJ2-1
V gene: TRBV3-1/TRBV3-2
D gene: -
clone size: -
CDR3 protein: CASSQVYDNEQFF
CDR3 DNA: TGTGCCAGCAGCCAGGTCTATGACAATGAGCAGTTCTTC

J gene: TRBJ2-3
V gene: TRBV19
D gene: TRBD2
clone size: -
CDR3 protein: CASRLAGTDTQYF
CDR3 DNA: TGTGCCAGTAGACTAGCGGGCACAGATACGCAGTATTTT

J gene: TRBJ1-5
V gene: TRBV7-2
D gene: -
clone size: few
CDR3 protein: CASSPQPGDTNQPQHF
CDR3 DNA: TGTGCCAGCAGCCCGCAACCAGGGGATACCAATCAGCCCCAGCATTTT

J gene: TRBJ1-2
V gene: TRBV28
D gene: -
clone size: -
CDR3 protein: CASSFRGNYGYTF
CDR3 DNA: TGTGCCAGCAGTTTTCGGGGGAACTATGGCTACACCTTC

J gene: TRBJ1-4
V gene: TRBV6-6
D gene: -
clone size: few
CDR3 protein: CASRLQGGNEKLFF
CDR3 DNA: TGTGCCAGCAGGCTACAGGGAGGGAATGAAAAACTGTTTTTT

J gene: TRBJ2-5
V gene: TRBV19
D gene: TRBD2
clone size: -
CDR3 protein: CASSMGGGAETQYF
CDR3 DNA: TGTGCCAGTAGTATGGGGGGGGGAGCGGAGACCCAGTACTTC

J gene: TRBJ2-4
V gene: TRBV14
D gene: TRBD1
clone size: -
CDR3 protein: CASSLPGQGNIQYF
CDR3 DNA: TGTGCCAGCAGCCTCCCGGGACAGGGCAACATTCAGTACTTC

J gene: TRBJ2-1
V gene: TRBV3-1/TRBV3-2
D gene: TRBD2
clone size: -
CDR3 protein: CASSQTGLAGVRFF
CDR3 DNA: TGTGCCAGCAGCCAAACAGGACTAGCGGGAGTTCGGTTCTTC

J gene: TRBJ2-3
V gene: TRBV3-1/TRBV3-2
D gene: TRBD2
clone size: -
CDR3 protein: CASSQLLAGARGWVQYF
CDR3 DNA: TGTGCCAGCAGCCAATTGCTAGCGGGAGCGCGAGGGTGGGTGCAGTATTTT

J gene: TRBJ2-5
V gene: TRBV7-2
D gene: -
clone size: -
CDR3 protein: CASSSPVGRVEETQYF
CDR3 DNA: TGTGCCAGCAGCTCTCCGGTGGGCAGGGTCGAAGAGACCCAGTACTTC

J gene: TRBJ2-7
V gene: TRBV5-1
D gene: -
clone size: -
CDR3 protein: CASSSGTGSYEQYF
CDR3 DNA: TGCGCCAGCAGCTCCGGGACTGGCTCCTACGAGCAGTACTTC